This T cell receptor beta chain came from a study of neurological immune-mediated disorders. In its sample, this clonotype was seen many times. Trimming took 5 bases from V and 2 from J; bases not matched to a gene: 12. The CDR3 is 20 residues long. CD4+ or CD8+ T cells, more than 750,000 per library, were used for sorted libraries. Via MiXCR, TCRdb re-called the 5' RACE reads, giving one row per CDR3 protein. Among about 50,000 distinct CDR3 sequences, over 4.5% were seen once, and the ten largest hold approximately 1.5%. This TCR derives from a young woman with multiple sclerosis. The genes are TRBV12-3 or TRBV12-4 and TRBJ2-2; 15 positions agree with TRBD2. The sequenced sample was CD4+ T cells from blood. Here the CDR3 DNA reads TGTGCCAGCAGTACGACCCCGGGACTAGCGGGAGGACTCAACACCGGGGAGCTGTTTTTT. Translating gives CASSTTPGLAGGLNTGELFF.